This is a list of T cell receptor beta chains from one sample in a study of identical twins. TCRdb used MiXCR to reprocess the 5' RACE reads, holding one entry per CDR3 protein. The sample holds roughly 1.6 million distinct CDR3 sequences, about 32% seen once. The specimen was cord blood. Every receptor here comes from a newborn girl in good health. CDR3s include the opening cysteine and the closing phenylalanine or tryptophan. The D gene is left open where the match is weak. Rows may omit the clone size; those that give it use once, few, many or a size class.

>.|TRBD1|TRBV27|TRBJ2-3
CATKDRGHWGTDTQYF
TGTGCCACCAAGGACAGGGGGCACTGGGGCACAGATACGCAGTATTTT
>.|.|TRBV25-1|TRBJ2-1
CASSGVTGQSSYNEQFF
TGTGCCAGCAGTGGAGTCACCGGACAGAGCTCCTACAATGAGCAGTTCTTC
>few|TRBD2|TRBV29-1|TRBJ2-1
CSVVTSGRDRSYNEQFF
TGCAGCGTTGTAACTAGCGGGAGGGACAGGTCCTACAATGAGCAGTTCTTC
>.|.|TRBV28|TRBJ1-2
CASKDSGYGYTF
TGTGCCAGCAAGGACAGCGGATATGGCTACACCTTC
>.|TRBD2|TRBV29-1|TRBJ2-7
CSVAKGGATYEQYF
TGCAGCGTGGCAAAGGGAGGGGCTACCTACGAGCAGTACTTC
>.|TRBD1|TRBV5-1|TRBJ1-3
CASSPTGAAGNTIYF
TGCGCCAGCAGTCCTACAGGGGCGGCAGGAAACACCATATATTTT
>few|.|TRBV10-2|TRBJ1-5
CASSEQGHQPQHF
TGCGCCAGCTCCGAACAGGGCCATCAGCCCCAGCATTTT
>many|.|TRBV10-3|TRBJ2-3
CAISASTDTQYF
TGTGCCATCAGTGCCAGCACAGATACGCAGTATTTT
>many|.|TRBV25-1|TRBJ2-7
CASSAGPSYEQYF
TGTGCCAGCAGCGCCGGACCATCCTACGAGCAGTACTTC
>.|.|TRBV19|TRBJ1-1
CASQEGEVTEAFF
TGTGCCAGCCAGGAGGGGGAAGTCACTGAAGCTTTCTTT
>.|.|TRBV11-2|TRBJ2-7
CASSLEPYRVRAYNEQYF
TGTGCCAGCAGCTTAGAACCCTACAGGGTTCGGGCCTACAATGAGCAGTACTTC
>.|.|TRBV6-5|TRBJ1-4
CASSQTGHEKLFF
TGTGCCAGCAGTCAAACAGGGCATGAAAAACTGTTTTTT
>.|.|TRBV6-1|TRBJ1-2
CASSEAGPPYGYTF
TGTGCCAGCAGTGAAGCAGGACCTCCATACGGCTACACCTTC
>.|TRBD1|TRBV29-1|TRBJ1-1
CSVERTGGTEAFF
TGCAGCGTTGAAAGGACAGGGGGCACTGAAGCTTTCTTT
>.|.|TRBV20-1|TRBJ1-2
CSAMRGRVCYTF
TGCAGTGCTATGAGGGGGAGGGTTTGCTACACCTTC
>.|.|TRBV7-2|TRBJ2-5
CASSLVAGLSRSYF
TGTGCCAGCAGCTTAGTTGCTGGACTATCTCGCTCGTACTTC
>.|.|TRBV3-1|TRBJ1-4
CASSQVGGMSEKLFF
TGTGCCAGCAGCCAAGTCGGGGGCATGAGTGAAAAACTGTTTTTT